Shown below are 8 T cell receptor beta chains from a single sample sequenced in a study of CD8 T cells in ankylosing spondylitis. TCRdb analysed the 5' RACE reads with MiXCR anew, one entry per CDR3 protein. This sample yields 150,000 to 250,000 distinct CDR3 sequences, of which 9.5% to 15% are seen a single time; 16% belongs to the top ten. The specimen sequenced was blood, either unsorted or a sorted T cell fraction (not recorded which). The source is a male donor with ankylosing spondylitis or in good health (not recorded which).

This clonotype has more than one count but fewer than ten. The CDR3 loop is CASSLGWDSNTGELFF. The CDR3 nucleotides read TGCGCCAGCAGCCTAGGGTGGGACAGTAACACCGGGGAGCTGTTTTTT. The chain joins TRBV5-1 to TRBJ2-2, with 7 bases that match TRBD1. The J segment lost 2 bases and the V segment lost 4 bases, leaving 8 bases of the junction unmatched. Germline V gene lookup returns CDR1 SGHRS and CDR2 YFSETQ. This CDR3 comprises 16 residues.

The CDR3 loop reads CASTPTWGALETQYF. The CDR3 DNA is TGTGCCAGCACCCCGACCTGGGGGGCATTAGAGACCCAGTACTTC. The gene calls are TRBV7-9 and TRBJ2-5; D is possibly TRBD1 or TRBD2 (6 bases each). V shed 7 bases and J shed 4 bases, with 19 bases lying between them. Germline V gene lookup returns CDR1 SEHNR and CDR2 FQNEAQ (reference sequence). The CDR3 is 15 amino acids.

This clonotype appeared a few times. The chain carries TRBV6-1 and TRBJ2-1; D is undetermined. Germline V gene lookup returns CDR1 MNHNS and CDR2 SASEGT. The length of the CDR3 is 13 residues. Trimming removed 1 base at V and 5 bases at J, with 6 bases between. The CDR3 reads CASSEGSHNEQFF. The CDR3 nucleotides read TGTGCCAGCAGTGAAGGGAGCCACAATGAGCAGTTCTTC.

V usage is TRBV27 and J usage is TRBJ2-1; 13 nucleotides line up with TRBD2. The germline gives CDR1 MNHEY, CDR2 SMNVEV (reference sequence). After removal of 6 bases from V and 4 bases from J, the junction contained 6 bases not matched to a gene. CDR3 length equals 16 residues. This CDR3 reads CASSRGLAGAYNEQFF. In DNA, the CDR3 is TGTGCCAGCAGCCGCGGACTAGCGGGAGCTTACAATGAGCAGTTCTTC.

This clonotype was counted between two and nine times. The chain is built from TRBV27 and TRBJ2-1, with D possibly being TRBD1 (5 bases). The V end lost 8 bases, the J end lost 8 bases, and 10 bases lay between the germline ends. This CDR3 has 11 amino acids. CDR1 is MNHEY and CDR2 is SMNVEV in the germline V gene (reference sequence). The DNA of the CDR3 is TGTGCCAGCCTGGACAATGATGAGCAGTTCTTC. Translated, it gives CASLDNDEQFF.

This clonotype was seen only a few times. J is TRBJ2-1 and V is TRBV12-3 or TRBV12-4; D is unresolved. The length of the CDR3 is 15 residues. V shed 1 base and J shed 2 bases, with 9 bases lying between them. DNA for the CDR3: TGTGCCAGCAGTTTAGGACATCCAGCCTACAATGAGCAGTTCTTC. This gives the protein CASSLGHPAYNEQFF.

This sequence joins TRBV4-1 and TRBJ2-1; D is undetermined. V lost 2 bases to trimming and J lost 6 bases, with 11 bases between them. CDR1 and CDR2 (germline): MGHRA, YSYEKL. This CDR3 has 14 amino acids. Written as DNA, the CDR3 is TGCGCCAGCAGCCAACCGGACGAGTTCAATGAGCAGTTCTTC. This sequence encodes CASSQPDEFNEQFF.

In its sample, this clonotype was seen a few times. The CDR3 protein is CASSQEQWQGDEAFF. CDR3 sequence (DNA): TGTGCCAGCAGCCAAGAACAGTGGCAGGGGGATGAAGCTTTCTTT. The chain uses TRBV4-2 and TRBJ1-1, with 7 bases identical to TRBD1. The CDR3 is made up of 15 amino acids. V lost 0 bases and J lost 7; bases outside the gene matches: 8. CDR1 and CDR2 (germline): LGHNA, YNFKEQ.